This paragraph covers one T cell receptor beta chain sequence. Its target is unknown. Measured with immunoSEQ multiplex PCR; TCRdb has only the in-frame clones, and not every one. Among roughly 850,000 clones listed, just over 95% were seen once. CD8 cells regarded as naive lacked CD45RO, were positively chosen for CCR7, and omitted terminally differentiated effector memory CD45RA+ cells. The data derive from a study of shared clonotypes between healthy human individuals. Study-level findings and limits: Rarefaction curves obtained for sorted subsets showed sequencing incomplete despite large depth. Enrolling few donors narrowed the genetic and exposure-history diversity that was represented. The authors expected sequencing depth to affect clonotype sharing among donors.

V shed 6 bases and J 4 bases; nucleotides not matched to a gene: 4. This CDR3 contains 13 residues. CDR1 ENHRY and CDR2 SYGVKD come from the germline V gene. The rearrangement joins TRBV10-3 to TRBJ2-5; 8 bases are shared with TRBD1. The sequence was collected from a man aged 30-40 years in good health. Input material: naive CD8+ T cells sorted from blood. The chain's CDR3 is CAIRTGAGETQYF. The DNA of the CDR3 is TGTGCCATCAGGACAGGGGCGGGAGAGACCCAGTACTTC.